These 28 T cell receptor beta chains share one sample of origin, sequenced in a study of blood T cells in healthy people across ages (dated by TCRdb to between 2014 and 2017). Library prep was done by 5' RACE. The listed sequencing device is Illumina HiSeq 2500. A second PCR of 7 to 11 cycles was performed with a sample-barcoded 5' primer and a J-beta primer mix. TCRdb ran its own pipeline on the public reads, namely fastp trimming at Q25 and MiXCR clone calling, and kept in-frame beta chains. CDR3 protein sequences are deduplicated, and each keeps its most common genes and DNA. A total of about 640,000 distinct CDR3 sequences appear in this sample, under 65% of them only once. 35% to 40% of the sample lies in the top ten. The sequencing sample was made of blood. All receptors derive from a man in his sixties in good health.

This clonotype has just a few counts. The chain links TRBV29-1 to TRBJ2-3; 13 nucleotides line up with TRBD2. V shed 4 bases, J shed 2 bases, and the junction held 3 bases outside the gene matches. From germline, CDR1 is SQVTM and CDR2 ANQGSEA. The CDR3 runs 15 residues. CDR3 nucleotides: TGCAGCGTTGCCGGGACTAGCGGGGTCACAGATACGCAGTATTTT. It codes for CSVAGTSGVTDTQYF.

The chain joins TRBV15 to TRBJ2-5; tentative D call: TRBD2 (6 bases). Germline loops: CDR1 LNHNV, CDR2 YYDKDF (reference sequence). The CDR3 runs 16 residues. V lost 0 bases to trimming and J lost 5 bases, with 16 bases between them. CDR3: CATSRELGGRGETQYF. The CDR3 nucleotides read TGTGCCACCAGCAGAGAGCTGGGGGGACGTGGTGAGACCCAGTACTTC.

This chain joins TRBV3-1 and TRBJ2-7, with unresolved D. The germline V gene has CDR1 LGHDT and CDR2 YNNKEL (reference sequence). The length of the CDR3 is 12 residues. V lost 2 bases and J lost 5, with 7 bases in between. The CDR3 loop reads CASSQPYNEQYF. The CDR3 coding sequence is TGTGCCAGCAGCCAACCCTATAACGAGCAGTACTTC.

The chain is built from TRBV4-1 and TRBJ1-4, with TRBD1 matching 7 bases. V shed 0 bases, J shed 4 bases, and the junction held 14 bases outside the gene matches. Germline CDR1 reads MGHRA; CDR2 reads YSYEKL. This CDR3 has 19 amino acids. This chain's CDR3 is CASSQDPFIQGRGNEKLFF. Here the CDR3 DNA reads TGCGCCAGCAGCCAAGATCCCTTTATACAGGGGAGAGGTAATGAAAAACTGTTTTTT.

Only a few counts were recorded for this clonotype. The chain carries TRBV4-1 and TRBJ1-4, with D uncertain. Trimming left V 1 base short and J 4 bases short, with 7 bases between. The CDR3 is 14 residues long. Germline CDR1 and CDR2: MGHRA and YSYEKL. The DNA of the CDR3 is TGCGCCAGCAGCCAAGTTGGGAATAATGAAAAACTGTTTTTT. Translating it yields CASSQVGNNEKLFF.

This clonotype occurred once. V usage is TRBV20-1 and J usage is TRBJ1-1; D not certain. Trimming cost V 2 bases and J 1 base, with 14 bases left between them. The germline V gene encodes CDR1 DFQATT and CDR2 SNEGSKA (reference sequence). The CDR3 totals 15 residues. The CDR3: CSARLPGRWNTEAFF. The CDR3 DNA reads TGCAGTGCTAGACTACCCGGCAGGTGGAACACTGAAGCTTTCTTT.

Remarks on this clonotype: It may be a read error: a sequence one base away is much more abundant. V gene TRBV6-1 combines with J gene TRBJ1-6; the D is unclear. Trimming removed 3 bases at V and 9 bases at J, with 9 bases between. This CDR3 is built from 13 residues. CDR1 MNHNS and CDR2 SASEGT come from the germline V gene. CDR3 DNA: TGTGCCAGCAGTGAGGGTCTGACTTCACCCCTCCACTTT. Protein: CASSEGLTSPLHF.

The J gene is TRBJ1-3, the V gene TRBV7-2; no reliable D call. The V and J ends lost 0 bases and 4 bases respectively, with 7 bases between them. The CDR3 contains 14 residues. The V gene's germline CDR1 is SGHTA and CDR2 FQGNSA. In DNA, the CDR3 is TGTGCCAGCAGCTTAGCCTCTGGCGGAAACACCATATATTTT. Its translation is CASSLASGGNTIYF.

This chain links TRBV2 with TRBJ1-6, with D unclear. From germline, CDR1 is SNHLY and CDR2 FYNNEI. The CDR3 has 16 residues. V lost 1 base, J lost 10 bases, and 17 bases lay in between. The CDR3 region has the DNA TGTGCCAGCAGTGAAGAGAACACTTCCAACCAATCACCCCTCCACTTT. Translation: CASSEENTSNQSPLHF.

The rearrangement uses TRBV6-5 and TRBJ1-1; the D gene is possibly TRBD1 (6 bases). CDR3 size: 15 residues. Trimming shortened V by 7 bases and J by 3 bases, and 18 bases separated the two germline ends. The germline gives CDR1 MNHEY, CDR2 SVGAGI. The CDR3 protein is CASIDGGARDTEAFF. Here the CDR3 DNA reads TGTGCCAGCATCGACGGGGGGGCGCGCGACACTGAAGCTTTCTTT.

The V and J genes are TRBV7-9 and TRBJ1-4; D might be TRBD1 (6 bases). The germline V and J ends were trimmed by 2 bases and 4 bases, with 23 bases remaining between them. Germline loops: CDR1 SEHNR, CDR2 FQNEAQ (reference sequence). CDR3 length equals 19 residues. CDR3 amino acids: CASSLRNRGSTGRNEKLFF. In nucleotides, the CDR3 is TGTGCCAGCAGCTTAAGAAATAGGGGATCGACAGGTCGTAATGAAAAACTGTTTTTT.

Remarks on this clonotype: An end of the junction does not agree with germline; a read error may underlie this. The chain uses TRBV29-1 and TRBJ2-5, with D tentatively TRBD1 (6 bases). Germline values: CDR1 SQVTM, CDR2 ANQGSEA. The CDR3 is made up of 12 amino acids. CDR3: CSVTSRGETRYF. CDR3 DNA sequence: TGCAGCGTGACAAGCAGGGGTGAGACCCGGTACTTC.

This clonotype was counted between two and nine times. This chain uses TRBV6-5 with TRBJ2-5; D may match TRBD1 or TRBD2 (6 bases each). V lost 2 bases and J lost 2, with 9 bases in between. CDR3 length: 14 amino acids. The germline V gene has CDR1 MNHEY and CDR2 SVGAGI. Written as DNA, the CDR3 is TGTGCCAGCAGTTACGGGGGGCTGCAAGAGACCCAGTACTTC. Its protein product is CASSYGGLQETQYF.

The chain joins TRBV4-1 to TRBJ2-5; D assignment may be TRBD1 or TRBD2 (5 bases each). V lost 3 bases, J lost 0 bases, and 11 bases lay in between. The CDR3 contains 15 residues. CDR1 is MGHRA, CDR2 YSYEKL, per germline. CDR3 coding DNA: TGCGCCAGCAGCCAGGGACCGACATACCAAGAGACCCAGTACTTC. Translation gives CASSQGPTYQETQYF.

V and J are TRBV11-2 and TRBJ1-2; maybe TRBD1 (6 bases). The germline V and J ends were trimmed by 4 bases and 5 bases, with 17 bases remaining between them. The germline V gene encodes CDR1 SGHAT and CDR2 FQNNGV. The CDR3 contains 15 residues. CDR3 nucleotides: TGTGCCAGCAGCTCACTGACAGGTCCCCTTTATGGCTACACCTTC. It translates to CASSSLTGPLYGYTF.

This chain links TRBV12-3 or TRBV12-4 with TRBJ2-3; D is ambiguous. Trimming took off 7 bases at V and 6 bases at J, with 8 bases between the two ends. The CDR3 is made up of 11 amino acids. CDR3 in DNA: TGTGCCAGCACCCTTTCTGATACGCAGTATTTT. This encodes CASTLSDTQYF.

This clonotype was counted only a few times. The rearrangement uses TRBV29-1 and TRBJ2-7; D ambiguous. The ends were cut back, 1 base at V and 5 bases at J, with 6 bases in the middle. CDR3 length: 11 residues. The germline V gene has CDR1 SQVTM and CDR2 ANQGSEA. CDR3: CSVEGQHEQYF. Written as DNA, the CDR3 is TGCAGCGTTGAAGGGCAACACGAGCAGTACTTC.

This clonotype was recorded once. The chain uses TRBV6-2 or TRBV6-3 and TRBJ2-1; weak D call: TRBD1 (6 bases). CDR3 length: 18 residues. Germline loops: CDR1 MNHEY, CDR2 SVGEGT. V gave up 5 bases and J gave up 2 bases, with 22 bases separating them. Written as DNA, the CDR3 is TGTGCCAGCAGTCGTAGGTATTACGGGACAAGGACCTACAATGAGCAGTTCTTC. As protein: CASSRRYYGTRTYNEQFF.

The chain combines TRBV6-6 with TRBJ1-6; D may be TRBD1 (6 bases). The ends were cut back, 7 bases at V and 7 bases at J, with 14 bases in the middle. CDR3 length equals 14 residues. Germline assignment: CDR1 MNHNY and CDR2 SVGAGI (reference sequence). CDR3 coding DNA: TGTGCCAGCAACCTACAGGGTTTGAATTCACCCCTCCACTTT. It is translated as CASNLQGLNSPLHF.

This chain joins TRBV10-2 and TRBJ2-5, with TRBD1 identical over 11 bases. The CDR3 has 14 residues. J lost 3 bases, V lost 8 bases, and 5 bases had no gene match. Germline CDR1 WSHSY, CDR2 SAAADI. The CDR3 nucleotides read TGCGCCAGCGGCTGGGGACAGGGGGAAGAGACCCAGTACTTC. As protein: CASGWGQGEETQYF.

CDR3 sequence (DNA): TGTGCCATCAGTGATCAAGGTAGTTCTCAAGAGACCCAGTACTTC. Amino acid sequence: CAISDQGSSQETQYF. The chain recombines TRBV10-3 with TRBJ2-5, with no clear D. CDR3 length equals 15 residues. V lost 3 bases to trimming and J lost 2 bases, with 13 bases between them. CDR1 is ENHRY and CDR2 is SYGVKD in the germline V gene.

The CDR3 sequence is CSVAGGADTGELFF. The DNA for the CDR3 is TGCAGCGTTGCAGGGGGGGCGGATACCGGGGAGCTGTTTTTT. The chain is built from TRBV29-1 and TRBJ2-2; D may be TRBD1 or TRBD2 (7 bases each). The V end was cut by 4 bases, the J end by 5 bases, with 14 bases between. CDR3 size: 14 residues. Germline V gives CDR1 SQVTM, CDR2 ANQGSEA.

This clonotype was detected a few times. The V and J genes are TRBV7-2 and TRBJ2-7; maybe TRBD1 (6 bases). Between the trimmed V and J ends, which lost 4 bases and 6 bases, there was a span of 10 bases. The CDR3 sequence is 12 residues long. Looked up from germline, CDR1 is SGHTA and CDR2 is FQGNSA. The CDR3 region has the DNA TGTGCCAGCAGCTCCCGAGGGGGCGAGCAGTACTTC. Amino acids: CASSSRGGEQYF. Combining the CDR3 with reference TRBV7-2 and TRBJ2-7 gives the whole variable domain GAGVSQSPSNKVTEKGKDVELRCDPISGHTALYWYRQSLGQGLEFLIYFQGNSAPDKSGLPSDRFSAERTGGSVSTLTIQRTQQEDSAVYLCASSSRGGEQYFGPGTRLTVT.

V is TRBV21-1 and J is TRBJ2-7; the D call in the table, TRBD1, was not verified against the DNA. TRBV21-1 is labeled a pseudogene. The CDR3 length is 15 residues. The CDR3 loop reads CASSKGGTGVHEQYF. CDR3 in DNA: TGTGCCAGCAGCAAAGGTGGAACAGGGGTCCACGAGCAGTACTTC.

The rearrangement joins TRBV9 to TRBJ2-5; D might be TRBD1 or TRBD2, each matching 5 bases. CDR1 and CDR2 (germline): SGDLS, YYNGEE. Trimming removed 4 bases at V and 4 bases at J, with 11 bases between. This CDR3 is built from 13 residues. CDR3 DNA: TGTGCCAGCAGCCGAGGGGTCGGAGAGACCCAGTACTTC. This sequence encodes CASSRGVGETQYF.

The chain joins TRBV11-2 to TRBJ2-1; no clear D. Germline assignment: CDR1 SGHAT and CDR2 FQNNGV. Trimming stripped 1 base from V and 0 bases from J, with 7 bases between. The length of the CDR3 is 15 residues. The CDR3 bases are TGTGCCAGCAGCTTAGGGTTCTTCTCCTACAATGAGCAGTTCTTC. Protein sequence: CASSLGFFSYNEQFF.

This clonotype was detected only once. The chain has TRBV21-1 and TRBJ2-1; the tabulated D call, TRBD1, remains unverified against the DNA. TRBV21-1 is annotated as a pseudogene. CDR3 length: 18 residues. The CDR3 loop is CASSKDKRGRQNYNEQFF. The CDR3, as DNA: TGTGCCAGCAGCAAAGACAAGCGGGGCCGCCAGAACTACAATGAGCAGTTCTTC.

This chain connects TRBV4-1 to TRBJ2-1; perhaps TRBD1 as D (6 bases). With the DNA end fitting TRBJ2-7 better, the J assignment may be wrong. CDR1 and CDR2 from the germline V gene are MGHRA and YSYEKL. The CDR3 has 14 amino acids. The CDR3: CASSQHRVPCEQYF. The CDR3 DNA follows: TGCGCCAGCAGCCAACACAGGGTCCCCTGCGAGCAGTACTTC.